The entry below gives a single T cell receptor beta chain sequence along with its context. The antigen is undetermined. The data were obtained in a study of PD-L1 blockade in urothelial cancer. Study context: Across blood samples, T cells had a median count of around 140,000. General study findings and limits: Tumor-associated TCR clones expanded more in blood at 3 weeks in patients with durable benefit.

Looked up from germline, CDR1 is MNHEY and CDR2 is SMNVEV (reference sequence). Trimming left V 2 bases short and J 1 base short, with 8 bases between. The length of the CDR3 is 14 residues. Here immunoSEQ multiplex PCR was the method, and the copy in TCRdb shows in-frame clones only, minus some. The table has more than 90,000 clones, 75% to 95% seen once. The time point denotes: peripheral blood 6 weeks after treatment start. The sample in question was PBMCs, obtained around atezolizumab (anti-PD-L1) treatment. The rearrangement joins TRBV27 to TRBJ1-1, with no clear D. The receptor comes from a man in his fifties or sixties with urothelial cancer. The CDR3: CASSLAAGNTEAFF. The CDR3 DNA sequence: TGTGCCAGCAGTTTAGCGGCCGGGAACACTGAAGCTTTCTTT.